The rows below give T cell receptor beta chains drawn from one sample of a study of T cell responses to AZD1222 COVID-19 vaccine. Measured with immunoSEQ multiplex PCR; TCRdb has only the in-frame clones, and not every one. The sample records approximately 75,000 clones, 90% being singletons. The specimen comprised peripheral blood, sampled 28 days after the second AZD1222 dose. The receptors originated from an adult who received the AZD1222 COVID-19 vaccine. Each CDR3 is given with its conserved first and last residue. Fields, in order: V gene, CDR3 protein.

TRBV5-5	CASSLYNQPQHF
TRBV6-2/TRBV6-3	CASRPQLTNYGYTF
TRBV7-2	CASSRSGSSYNEQFF
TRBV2	CASSVRRDSFTEAFF
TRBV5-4	CASSWTETETQYF
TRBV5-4	CASSLEQGGQETQYF
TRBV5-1	CASSKRDSTNTEAFF
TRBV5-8	CASSTGTGYRTDTQYF
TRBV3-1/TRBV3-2	CASSHLATLAGGRNSYEQYF
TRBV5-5	CASSLEGGSVEPQHF
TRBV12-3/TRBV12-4	CASSWRAGNEQYF
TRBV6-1	CASSERGLRETQYF
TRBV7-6	CASSLGGQEPEQYF
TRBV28	CASPPPGGRYEQYF
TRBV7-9	CASSLPLGQAYEQYF
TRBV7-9	CASSSGTANTEAFF
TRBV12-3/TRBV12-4	CASSFGYGYTF
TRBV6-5	CASKSVGVGNQPQHF
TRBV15	CATSAKRSGGYNEQFF
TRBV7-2	CASRRDPDRETQYF
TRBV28	CASRPTGEADTQYF
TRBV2	CASRLYGYTF
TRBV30	CAWNEQFF
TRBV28	CASSYNRASHTF
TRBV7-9	CASSSSESGGASYNEQFF
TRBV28	CASSSRGSPSYEQYF
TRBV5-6	CASSFGGTNEKLFF
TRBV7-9	CASSRDNYGYTF
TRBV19	CASRTGGAGNQPQHF
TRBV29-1	CSAAKGSNEQFF
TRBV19	CASSIAVQAIINYGYTF
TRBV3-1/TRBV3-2	CASSHGRNNSPLHF
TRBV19	CASSIMGSGYTF
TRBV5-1	CASSIGQYQETQYF